The present T cell receptor beta chain was sequenced within a study of T cell repertoires in cytomegalovirus infection. MiXCR, applied by TCRdb to the reads, yields one record per CDR3 protein. Of roughly 640,000 distinct CDR3 sequences listed, 20% to 25% are singletons. CDR3 size: 17 residues. V trimming: 0 bases; J trimming: 3 bases; junction bases outside the gene matches: 10. Germline CDR1 DFQATT, CDR2 SNEGSKA (reference sequence). The clonotype originates from a human donor in good health (CMV status not recorded). Some clones in this sample may be carry-over from other donors' samples. Sequencing used CD8+ T cells from PBMCs. The rearrangement links TRBV20-1 to TRBJ2-2; 7 nucleotides line up with TRBD2. DNA of the CDR3: TGCAGTGCTAGAGACGACCATCAACGGGGGGACACCGGGGAGCTGTTTTTT. Translated: CSARDDHQRGDTGELFF.